The next 29 T cell receptor beta chains were all read from a single sample in a study of blood T cells in healthy people across ages. A second PCR, run for about 7 to 11 cycles, used a sample-barcoded 5' primer plus a J-beta primer mix. TCRdb re-called the 5' RACE reads with MiXCR, one entry per CDR3 protein. The sample shows 1 million to 1.2 million distinct CDR3 sequences, less than 45% of them seen only once. The sequencing input was blood. The receptors stem from a man between 18 and 29 years old in good health.

The gene calls are TRBV20-1 and TRBJ1-4; 7 nucleotides align to TRBD1. J was trimmed by 8 bases and V by 4 bases; bases with no gene match: 10. Germline V gives CDR1 DFQATT, CDR2 SNEGSKA (reference sequence). CDR3 length equals 14 residues. CDR3 loop: CSATPTGSTEKLFF. The CDR3 DNA reads as TGCAGTGCTACCCCGACAGGGAGTACCGAAAAACTGTTTTTT.

This chain uses TRBV28 with TRBJ1-5; D unresolved. CDR1 is MDHEN and CDR2 is SYDVKM in the germline V gene. V was pared by 5 bases and J by 5 bases, with 10 bases between. The CDR3 totals 13 residues. CDR3 DNA: TGTGCCAGCAGTGACTGGACCGATCAGCCCCAGCATTTT. Residues: CASSDWTDQPQHF.

The table lists this clonotype with a few counts. J is TRBJ1-4 and V is TRBV29-1, with D possibly TRBD1 on 6 matching bases. CDR3 length: 14 residues. Trimming took off 4 bases at V and 2 bases at J, with 11 bases between the two ends. Germline CDR1 SQVTM, CDR2 ANQGSEA. The CDR3 sequence: CSVAHRDTNEKLFF. CDR3 DNA sequence: TGCAGCGTTGCTCACAGGGATACTAATGAAAAACTGTTTTTT.

There are a few counts of this clonotype. The chain uses TRBV20-1 and TRBJ1-5, with D possibly TRBD1 on 5 matching bases. From germline, CDR1 is DFQATT and CDR2 SNEGSKA (reference sequence). Deletions cut 3 bases from V and 6 bases from J, with 15 bases between. The CDR3 covers 14 residues. Here the CDR3 reads CSARGQGFGQPQHF. CDR3 coding DNA: TGCAGTGCTAGGGGGCAGGGATTCGGTCAGCCCCAGCATTTT.

V usage is TRBV2 and J usage is TRBJ2-3, with TRBD2 as a possible D gene (7 bases). The germline CDR1 and CDR2 sequences are SNHLY and FYNNEI. This CDR3 region has 15 residues. The germline V and J ends were trimmed by 7 bases and 6 bases, with 20 bases remaining between them. This CDR3 reads CASIKGGQPGDTQYF. CDR3 nucleotides: TGTGCCAGCATTAAGGGGGGGCAACCAGGGGATACGCAGTATTTT.

The table lists this clonotype with a count of one. This rearrangement joins TRBV20-1 to TRBJ2-7; D not certain. This CDR3 is 15 amino acids long. Germline V gene data show CDR1 as DFQATT and CDR2 as SNEGSKA (reference sequence). Trimming stripped 1 base from V and 4 bases from J, with 17 bases between. CDR3 sequence: CSARVSQVRSYEQYF. The DNA for the CDR3 is TGCAGTGCTAGAGTGTCCCAGGTCAGATCTTACGAGCAGTACTTC.

This clonotype has ten or more counts. The V call is TRBV5-1, the J call TRBJ2-7, with 7 nucleotides matching TRBD1. Trimming took 3 bases from V and 4 from J; bases not matched to a gene: 7. The CDR3 has 14 residues. Germline CDR1 and CDR2: SGHRS and YFSETQ. This CDR3 reads CASSSGQKKYEQYF. CDR3 nucleotide sequence: TGCGCCAGCAGCTCGGGACAGAAAAAATACGAGCAGTACTTC.

The chain has TRBV6-5 and TRBJ1-1; D is possibly TRBD1 (5 bases). Trimming cost V 0 bases and J 1 base, with 15 bases left between them. Germline V gene sequence: CDR1 MNHEY, CDR2 SVGAGI. This CDR3 is 17 amino acids long. CDR3 residues: CASSYSRGGRTNTEAFF. The CDR3 DNA reads TGTGCCAGCAGTTACTCGAGGGGAGGGCGAACGAACACTGAAGCTTTCTTT.

The genes are TRBV20-1 and TRBJ2-3; D gene ambiguous. The CDR3 runs 12 residues. Trimming removed 5 bases from V and 2 bases from J, with 8 bases in between. Germline CDR1 reads DFQATT; CDR2 reads SNEGSKA (reference sequence). CDR3 amino acids: CSARFYTDTQYF. The CDR3 DNA is TGCAGTGCTCGTTTTTACACAGATACGCAGTATTTT.

V and J are TRBV12-3 or TRBV12-4 and TRBJ2-3; the D gene is possibly TRBD2 (6 bases). The CDR3 has 14 residues. The V gene lost 8 bases and the J gene lost 4 bases, with 16 bases spanning the gap. CDR3 in DNA: TGTGCCAGCGGTAGGGGAGGTAGCGCAGATACGCAGTATTTT. Encoded protein: CASGRGGSADTQYF.

The V gene is TRBV9, the J gene TRBJ1-2, with D unclear. This CDR3 has 14 amino acids. Germline V gene sequence: CDR1 SGDLS, CDR2 YYNGEE. V was cut by 3 bases and J by 9 bases, with 18 bases left in between. CDR3: CASSAARHLTSYTF. CDR3 coding DNA: TGTGCCAGCAGCGCCGCCCGACACCTAACTAGCTACACCTTC.

This chain links TRBV27 with TRBJ1-1; D is unresolved. Germline V lookup: CDR1 MNHEY, CDR2 SMNVEV (reference sequence). This CDR3 is 13 amino acids long. V lost 8 bases to trimming and J lost 7 bases, with 17 bases between them. CDR3 sequence: CASRSPRENEAFF. The CDR3 DNA is TGTGCCAGCCGCTCTCCAAGGGAGAATGAAGCTTTCTTT.

The chain couples TRBV7-8 to TRBJ1-5; tentatively, D is TRBD1 (5 bases). Between the trimmed V and J ends, which lost 0 bases and 2 bases, there was a span of 8 bases. The CDR3 is 15 residues long. Germline CDR1 SGHVS, CDR2 FQNEAQ. CDR3 in amino acids: CASSLAGARNQPQHF. In nucleotides, the CDR3 is TGTGCCAGCAGCTTAGCTGGGGCCCGCAATCAGCCCCAGCATTTT.

CDR3 protein: CASSASNYEQYF. In nucleotides, the CDR3 is TGTGCCAGCAGCGCTTCGAATTACGAGCAGTACTTC. V and J are TRBV11-1 and TRBJ2-7; D is unclear. Germline-derived CDR1 and CDR2 are SGHAT and FQDESV (reference sequence). CDR3 length: 12 amino acids. V was shortened by 5 bases and J by 4 bases, with 9 bases between the two germline ends.

This clonotype came up a few times. The chain couples TRBV21-1 to TRBJ2-1; the tabulated D call, TRBD1, remains unverified against the DNA. TRBV21-1 has pseudogene status. The CDR3 has 18 residues. The CDR3 nucleotides are TGTGCCAGCAGCAAAGAGACCGGGGGGGGCCCGTTGGAGCATGAGCAGTTCTTC. The encoded protein is CASSKETGGGPLEHEQFF.

The V and J genes are TRBV27 and TRBJ1-5; 9 bases map to TRBD1. The germline gives CDR1 MNHEY, CDR2 SMNVEV (reference sequence). There are 15 residues in the CDR3. Trimming at V came to 2 bases and at J to 7 bases, leaving 6 bases not matched to a gene. CDR3 bases: TGTGCCAGCAGTTTAGGACAGGGGATAGGGCAGCCCCAGCATTTT. Its translation: CASSLGQGIGQPQHF.

This clonotype occurred a few times. The chain couples TRBV30 to TRBJ1-2, with 7 bases matching TRBD1. CDR3 size: 12 residues. After removal of 5 bases from V and 8 bases from J, the junction contained 8 bases not matched to a gene. CDR1 and CDR2 from the germline V gene are GTSNPN and SVGIG (reference sequence). In DNA form, the CDR3 reads TGTGCCTGGCCAAGGGGGCTGGAGGGCTACACCTTC. Translating it yields CAWPRGLEGYTF.

This chain connects TRBV7-2 to TRBJ1-2; D not certain. CDR3 length: 11 amino acids. Germline CDR1 and CDR2: SGHTA and FQGNSA. V was shortened by 5 bases and J by 8 bases, with 9 bases between the two germline ends. The CDR3 loop reads CASSTRTGYTF. Written as DNA, the CDR3 is TGTGCCAGCAGCACCCGGACCGGCTACACCTTC.

This clonotype occurred a few times. The J gene is TRBJ1-5, the V gene TRBV7-9; D ambiguous. Trimming shortened V by 1 base and J by 4 bases, and 5 bases separated the two germline ends. The CDR3 is 13 residues long. Germline V lookup: CDR1 SEHNR, CDR2 FQNEAQ (reference sequence). CDR3 protein: CASSLGKNQPQHF. The CDR3, as DNA: TGTGCCAGCAGCTTAGGGAAGAATCAGCCCCAGCATTTT.

The chain carries TRBV5-1 and TRBJ2-1; 9 nucleotides line up with TRBD1. After removal of 3 bases from V and 3 bases from J, the junction contained 4 bases not matched to a gene. Germline CDR1 and CDR2: SGHRS and YFSETQ. This CDR3 contains 15 residues. Here the CDR3 reads CASSWTGVLYNEQFF. For the CDR3, the DNA is TGCGCCAGCAGCTGGACAGGGGTGCTCTACAATGAGCAGTTCTTC.

This clonotype has only a few counts. This chain joins TRBV7-8 and TRBJ2-7, with TRBD1 identical over 7 bases. J was trimmed by 3 bases and V by 3 bases; bases with no gene match: 17. CDR3 length: 18 residues. Germline assignment: CDR1 SGHVS and CDR2 FQNEAQ. The CDR3 sequence: CASSLVGTVSTFYYEQYF. CDR3 nucleotides: TGTGCCAGCAGCTTGGTTGGGACAGTGTCCACCTTTTACTACGAGCAGTACTTC.

This clonotype was recorded a few times. The chain recombines TRBV28 with TRBJ2-1; no firm D call. Trimming took 4 bases from V and 4 from J, leaving 14 bases between them. The CDR3 is 15 residues long. Per the germline V gene, CDR1 is MDHEN and CDR2 is SYDVKM. CDR3 DNA: TGTGCCAGCAGTTATACAGAAGGAGCTTACAATGAGCAGTTCTTC. Residues: CASSYTEGAYNEQFF.

J is TRBJ2-4 and V is TRBV29-1; D is possibly TRBD1 (6 bases). The last part of the DNA fits TRBJ2-7 better; the J call may be wrong. This CDR3 contains 12 residues. Germline V gene sequence: CDR1 SQVTM, CDR2 ANQGSEA. CDR3 sequence reads: CSVEVQGYEQYF. In DNA form, the CDR3 reads TGCAGCGTTGAGGTACAGGGCTACGAGCAGTACTTC.

This clonotype was counted a few times. The chain carries TRBV7-2 and TRBJ2-5; D possibly corresponds to TRBD1 (6 bases). CDR3 length: 14 amino acids. Germline CDR1 SGHTA, CDR2 FQGNSA. Trimming left V 4 bases short and J 0 bases short, with 9 bases between. The CDR3 DNA reads as TGTGCCAGCAGCTCTACAGGGTACCAAGAGACCCAGTACTTC. Residues: CASSSTGYQETQYF.

V gene TRBV7-9 combines with J gene TRBJ2-1; weak D call: TRBD1 (5 bases). The germline V gene encodes CDR1 SEHNR and CDR2 FQNEAQ (reference sequence). The length of the CDR3 is 17 residues. V was cut by 4 bases and J by 1 base, with 17 bases left in between. CDR3 DNA sequence: TGTGCCAGCAGCTCCGACCCCAGGGAAAGGTCCTACAATGAGCAGTTCTTC. This translates into CASSSDPRERSYNEQFF.

This clonotype was recorded a few times. This chain links TRBV9 with TRBJ2-3; 12 nucleotides line up with TRBD1. J lost 3 bases, V lost 0 bases, and 14 bases had no gene match. Per germline, CDR1 SGDLS and CDR2 YYNGEE. The CDR3 has 20 residues. CDR3 DNA: TGTGCCAGCAGCGTAGGTTCGGGGGACAGGGGGCTGGTGGGTACAGATACGCAGTATTTT. Protein sequence: CASSVGSGDRGLVGTDTQYF.

This clonotype has more than one count but fewer than ten. The gene calls are TRBV20-1 and TRBJ2-1, with a possible D match to TRBD2 (6 bases). Germline V gene sequence: CDR1 DFQATT, CDR2 SNEGSKA (reference sequence). Trimming removed 3 bases at V and 3 bases at J, with 9 bases between. The CDR3 totals 13 residues. The CDR3, as DNA: TGCAGTGCTAGGTGGGAGGTCTACAATGAGCAGTTCTTC. Its translation is CSARWEVYNEQFF.

Only a few counts were recorded for this clonotype. This chain connects TRBV4-1 to TRBJ2-3; D is possibly TRBD1 or TRBD2 (5 bases each). Germline V CDR1 and CDR2: MGHRA, YSYEKL. This CDR3 has 13 amino acids. V was shortened by 4 bases and J by 9 bases, with 14 bases between the two germline ends. CDR3 sequence reads: CASSLPGRATQYF. The CDR3 bases are TGCGCCAGCAGCCTACCGGGACGCGCCACGCAGTATTTT.

The chain recombines TRBV6-2 or TRBV6-3 with TRBJ1-1, with a possible D match to TRBD1 (6 bases). CDR1 is MNHEY and CDR2 is SVGEGT in the germline V gene. CDR3 length: 15 amino acids. Trimming took off 4 bases at V and 6 bases at J, with 18 bases between the two ends. CDR3 DNA: TGTGCCAGCAGTTCCGTTATGAGGGGGGGTTCTGAAGCTTTCTTT. This sequence encodes CASSSVMRGGSEAFF.